A selection of T cell receptor beta chains follows, all from one sample in a study of blood T cell repertoires in COVID-19. Profiled with immunoSEQ multiplex PCR; TCRdb holds only in-frame clones, not every one. Among a few hundred thousand clones listed, over 70% were seen once. The material sequenced was peripheral blood. The source is a woman between 70 and 85 years old with acute or convalescent COVID-19. The CDR3 runs from the conserved cysteine through the conserved F or W. The D gene is left open where the match is weak. Clone size is stated in some rows and not others, as once, few, many or a class when expanded.

d_gene | abundance | j_gene | v_gene | CDR3nt | CDR3aa
TRBD2 | few | TRBJ2-5 | TRBV20-1 | TGCAGTGCTAGTTCTAGCGGGGGCGTAGAGACCCAGTACTTC | CSASSSGGVETQYF
- | - | TRBJ2-3 | TRBV2 | TGTGCCAGCAGTGACGGAGGGATCACAGATACGCAGTATTTT | CASSDGGITDTQYF
- | - | TRBJ2-5 | TRBV15 | TGTGCCACCAGCAGAACGCTAGAGGTGGAGACCCAGTACTTC | CATSRTLEVETQYF
- | few | TRBJ1-3 | TRBV18 | TGTGCCAGCTCACCGGGGGGGACGGCGAACACCATATATTTT | CASSPGGTANTIYF
TRBD2 | - | TRBJ2-3 | TRBV6-2/TRBV6-3 | TGTGCCAGCAGTTGGACTAGCGGGGTGACAGATACGCAGTATTTT | CASSWTSGVTDTQYF
- | few | TRBJ1-1 | TRBV6-4 | TGTGCCAGCGCGGGGGGCAAGAACACTGAAGCTTTCTTT | CASAGGKNTEAFF
- | - | TRBJ1-2 | TRBV7-6 | TGTGCCAGCAGCGCCCAGGGGTTTGATGGCTACACCTTC | CASSAQGFDGYTF
TRBD1 | - | TRBJ1-1 | TRBV5-5 | TGTGCCAGCAGCTTATCAAACAGGGGGCGTGGGGCTGAAGCTTTCTTT | CASSLSNRGRGAEAFF
TRBD1 | - | TRBJ2-5 | TRBV5-1 | TGCGCCAGCAGCCGCCGGACAGGGGTCCAAGAGACCCAGTACTTC | CASSRRTGVQETQYF
- | - | TRBJ2-5 | TRBV7-2 | TGTGCCAGCAGCTTAAGTGCACCCCAGCGGGAGACCCAGTACTTC | CASSLSAPQRETQYF
TRBD1 | - | TRBJ2-7 | TRBV27 | TGTGCCAGCAGTCCAAAGGCTTCTACGACAGGGGGACGGTACGAGCAGTACTTC | CASSPKASTTGGRYEQYF
- | - | TRBJ1-4 | TRBV4-2 | TGTGCCAGCAGCCAAGAAATGGCGGGGGGCGTAGGGGAAAAACTGTTTTTT | CASSQEMAGGVGEKLFF
TRBD1 | - | TRBJ2-1 | TRBV11-2 | TGTGCCAGCAGCTCGTCGGGCAGGGGGCTTAACACCTACAATGAGCAGTTCTTC | CASSSSGRGLNTYNEQFF
- | - | TRBJ2-1 | TRBV9 | TGTGCCAGCAGCGTAGAGGACTGGAGGGAGCAGTTCTTC | CASSVEDWREQFF
- | - | TRBJ1-2 | TRBV5-6 | TGTGCCAGCAGTTTTCAGAAAAACTATGGCTACACCTTC | CASSFQKNYGYTF
- | - | TRBJ1-1 | TRBV4-2 | TGTGCCAGCAGCCAAGGGGCCTGGCAGAACACTGAAGCTTTCTTT | CASSQGAWQNTEAFF
- | - | TRBJ2-5 | TRBV20-1 | TGCAGTGCTAGTTGGAGAAGTTCGGAGACCCAGTACTTC | CSASWRSSETQYF
- | - | TRBJ2-3 | TRBV29-1 | TGCAGCGTTGGGGCTCTGGGAGCAGATACGCAGTATTTT | CSVGALGADTQYF
TRBD2 | - | TRBJ2-1 | TRBV10-3 | TGTGCCATCAGAGGGACTAGCGGGGGACCCTACAATGAGCAGTTCTTC | CAIRGTSGGPYNEQFF
- | once | TRBJ2-1 | TRBV6-1 | TGTGCCAGCAGCGAATTGAAGTTTTGGCGGGAAAGCTCCTACAATGAGCAGTTCTTC | CASSELKFWRESSYNEQFF
- | - | TRBJ1-1 | TRBV25-1 | TGTGCCAGCACTTGGAACACTGAAGCTTTCTTT | CASTWNTEAFF
TRBD2 | - | TRBJ2-1 | TRBV5-1 | TGCGCCAGCAGCCAAATAGGACTAGCGGGGGGGCCCGGTGAGCAGTTCTTC | CASSQIGLAGGPGEQFF
- | - | TRBJ1-1 | TRBV5-1 | TGCGCCAGCAGCCTCCCGAGGGCTCCCAACACTGAAGCTTTCTTT | CASSLPRAPNTEAFF
TRBD2 | - | TRBJ2-6 | TRBV4-3 | TGCGCCAGCAGCCAAGACCCACGGGGGGAAAGCTCTGGGGCCAACGTCCTGACTTTC | CASSQDPRGESSGANVLTF
- | - | TRBJ2-3 | TRBV27 | TGTGCCAGCAGTCCTCGGTGGAGGGCAGATACGCAGTATTTT | CASSPRWRADTQYF
TRBD2 | - | TRBJ2-4 | TRBV4-1 | TGCGCCAGCAGTACCGGACTAGCGGGGGGAATTCTAGCCAAAAACATTCAGTACTTC | CASSTGLAGGILAKNIQYF
- | - | TRBJ2-7 | TRBV7-9 | TGTGCCAGCAGCTTATCACAGGGTGTCCACGAGCAGTACTTC | CASSLSQGVHEQYF
TRBD2 | - | TRBJ2-3 | TRBV4-2 | TGTGCCAGCAGCCCTGATATCATCGGGGGGGATACGCAGTATTTT | CASSPDIIGGDTQYF
- | - | TRBJ2-3 | TRBV9 | TGTGCCAGCAGCCGCCCAAGCCTAGCGAAAGATACGCAGTATTTT | CASSRPSLAKDTQYF
TRBD2 | many | TRBJ2-5 | TRBV11-3 | TGTGCCAGCAGCACGACGCGGGGGGGCCCGGAGACCCAGTACTTC | CASSTTRGGPETQYF
- | - | TRBJ2-7 | TRBV19 | TGTGCCACGACCCCCGACAGGCTGCCTTCCTACGAGCAGTACTTC | CATTPDRLPSYEQYF